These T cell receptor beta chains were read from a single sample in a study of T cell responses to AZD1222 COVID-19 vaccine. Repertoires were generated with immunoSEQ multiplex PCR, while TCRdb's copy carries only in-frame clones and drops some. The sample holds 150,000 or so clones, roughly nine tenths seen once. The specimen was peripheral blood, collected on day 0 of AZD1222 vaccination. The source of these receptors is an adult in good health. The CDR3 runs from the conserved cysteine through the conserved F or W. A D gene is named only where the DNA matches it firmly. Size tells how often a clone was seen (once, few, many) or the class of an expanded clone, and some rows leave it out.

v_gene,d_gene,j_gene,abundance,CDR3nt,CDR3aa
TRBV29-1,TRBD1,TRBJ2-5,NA,TGCAGCATTTTTGACCCGGGACAGCAAGAGACCCAGTACTTC,CSIFDPGQQETQYF
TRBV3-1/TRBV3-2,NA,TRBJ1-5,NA,TGTGCCAGCAGCCAAGGGATATCGCCCCAGCATTTT,CASSQGISPQHF
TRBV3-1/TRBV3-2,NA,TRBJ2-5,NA,TGTGCCAGCAGGCGGCAGGGTTTACAAGAGACCCAGTACTTC,CASRRQGLQETQYF
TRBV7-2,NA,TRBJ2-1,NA,TGTGCCAGCAGCTTAGTTACGGGTTATGAGCAGTTCTTC,CASSLVTGYEQFF
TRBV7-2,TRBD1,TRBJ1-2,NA,TGTGCCAGCAGCTTAGTTGGGACAGGAGCTAACTATGGCTACACCTTC,CASSLVGTGANYGYTF
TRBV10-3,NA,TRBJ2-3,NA,TGTGCCATCCGAGGGTCAGGGATGGGAGATACGCAGTATTTT,CAIRGSGMGDTQYF
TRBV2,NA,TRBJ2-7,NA,TGTGCCAGCAAGGCGGAGGGCTCCCTCAAGCAGTACTTC,CASKAEGSLKQYF
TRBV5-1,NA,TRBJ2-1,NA,TGCGCCAGCAGCGATGGGACAAACGATGAGCAGTTCTTC,CASSDGTNDEQFF
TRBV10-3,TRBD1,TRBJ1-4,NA,TGTGCCATCAGTGAGTCGCAAGGGACAGGGGCAACTAATGAAAAACTGTTTTTT,CAISESQGTGATNEKLFF
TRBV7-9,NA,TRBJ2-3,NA,TGTGCCAGCAGCTTACCCGCGTTCGTTGTCACGCAGTATTTT,CASSLPAFVVTQYF
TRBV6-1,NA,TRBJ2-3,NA,TGTGCCAGCAGTGAAGACCATAACAGGCTACTCAGCACAGATACGCAGTATTTT,CASSEDHNRLLSTDTQYF
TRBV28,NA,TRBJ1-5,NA,TGTGCCAACTCAAGGGGTAATCAGCCCCAGCATTTT,CANSRGNQPQHF
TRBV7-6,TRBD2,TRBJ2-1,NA,TGTGCCAGCAGCTTAGCGGCGGCTAGCGGGGGGGCTTTCTCCTACAATGAGCAGTTCTTC,CASSLAAASGGAFSYNEQFF
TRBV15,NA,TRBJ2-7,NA,TGTGCCACCAGCGTGGGACACCGAGCCTACGAGCAGTACTTC,CATSVGHRAYEQYF
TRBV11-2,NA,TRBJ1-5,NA,TGTGCCAGCAGCCACGGATGGAGAGGACAGCCCCAGCATTTT,CASSHGWRGQPQHF
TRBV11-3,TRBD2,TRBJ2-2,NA,TGTGCCAGCAGCCCGGGGGGGTGGGAGGCGAACACCGGGGAGCTGTTTTTT,CASSPGGWEANTGELFF
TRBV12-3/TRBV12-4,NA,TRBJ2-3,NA,TGTGCCAGCAGTTTAGGGGCAGATACGCAGTATTTT,CASSLGADTQYF
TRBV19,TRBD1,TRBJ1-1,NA,TGTGCCAGTAGCCAGGCCCCCCGGGACAGTAACACTGAAGCTTTCTTT,CASSQAPRDSNTEAFF
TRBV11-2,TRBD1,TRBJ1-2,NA,TGTGCCAGCAGCTTAGATTGGCTAGGGGACAGGGAGGACTATGGCTACACCTTC,CASSLDWLGDREDYGYTF
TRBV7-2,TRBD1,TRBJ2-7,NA,TGTGCCAGCAGCTTAGGTCCAGGGGGCGTCTACGAGCAGTACTTC,CASSLGPGGVYEQYF
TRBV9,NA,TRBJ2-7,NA,TGTGCCAGCAGCGCCCCGGGGGCGCAGGGCAACGAGCAGTACTTC,CASSAPGAQGNEQYF
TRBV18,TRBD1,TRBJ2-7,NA,TGTGCCAGCTCACGGGGACAGGGTCCCTACGAGCAGTACTTC,CASSRGQGPYEQYF
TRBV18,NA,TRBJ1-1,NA,TGTGCCAGCTCACCGGGCGGGGGCCTTGAAGCTTTCTTT,CASSPGGGLEAFF
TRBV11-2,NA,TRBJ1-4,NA,TGTGCCAGCAGCTTATCGGCGAATGAAAAACTGTTTTTT,CASSLSANEKLFF
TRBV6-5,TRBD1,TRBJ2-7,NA,TGTGCCAGCTGTTTCACGACAGGGGGGAGACCCTACGAGCAGTACTTC,CASCFTTGGRPYEQYF
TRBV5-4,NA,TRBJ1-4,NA,TGTGCCAGCACCACGGGGACAACTAAAGAAAAACTGTTTTTT,CASTTGTTKEKLFF
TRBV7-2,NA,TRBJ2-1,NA,TGTGCCAGCAGCATTAGGACAGAGCACAATGAGCAGTTCTTC,CASSIRTEHNEQFF
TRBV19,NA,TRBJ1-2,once,TGTGCCAGTAGTATGGGGCCCAGGGAGAGCTATGGCTACACCTTC,CASSMGPRESYGYTF
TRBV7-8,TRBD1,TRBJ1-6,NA,TGTGCCAGCAGAAAGGGACAGGGGTTGGGTTCACCCCTCCACTTT,CASRKGQGLGSPLHF
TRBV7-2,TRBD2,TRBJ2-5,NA,TGTGCCAGCAGCTCCAGCGGGGGGACGCCAGAGACCCAGTACTTC,CASSSSGGTPETQYF
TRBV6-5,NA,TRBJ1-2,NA,TGTGCCAGCAGTTACACGGCACTGGTTGACTATGGCTACACCTTC,CASSYTALVDYGYTF
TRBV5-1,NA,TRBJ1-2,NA,TGCGCCAGCAGCTTAGGCCAGAACTATGGCTACACCTTC,CASSLGQNYGYTF
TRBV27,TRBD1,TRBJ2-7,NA,TGTGCCAGCAGTTATCAGGGGGATCCCTACGAGCAGTACTTC,CASSYQGDPYEQYF
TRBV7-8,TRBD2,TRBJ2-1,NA,TGTGCCAGCAGCTTAGCGACTAGCGGGGTGTACAATGAGCAGTTCTTC,CASSLATSGVYNEQFF
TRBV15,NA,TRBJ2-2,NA,TGTGCCACCAGCAGGTGGACAGCGAACACCGGGGAGCTGTTTTTT,CATSRWTANTGELFF
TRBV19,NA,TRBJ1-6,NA,TGTGCCAGTCGACAGTTCCTCTCCTATAATTCACCCCTCCACTTT,CASRQFLSYNSPLHF
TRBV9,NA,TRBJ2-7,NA,TGTGCCAGCAGCGCGGGTATGGGATACTACGAGCAGTACTTC,CASSAGMGYYEQYF
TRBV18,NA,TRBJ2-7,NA,TGTGCCAGCTCACGCAGGGGAGGAATCTACGAGCAGTACTTC,CASSRRGGIYEQYF